This is a list of T cell receptor beta chains from one sample in a study of OX40 agonist ivuxolimab in advanced cancers. Sequenced by immunoSEQ multiplex PCR; TCRdb stores in-frame clones only, minus some. The data contain 65,000 to 75,000 clones, approximately 88% of them singletons. The sample consisted of CD4+ or CD8+ T cells sorted from blood, taken in a trial of the OX40 agonist ivuxolimab. These receptor sequences come from an adult with an advanced solid tumor such as melanoma, head and neck, liver or kidney cancer. The CDR3 runs from the conserved cysteine through the conserved F or W. A D gene is named only where the DNA matches it firmly. Only part of the rows carry a size: once, few, many, or a class if the clone is expanded.

D gene: .; J gene: TRBJ1-2; V gene: TRBV10-3; clone size: few; CDR3 protein: CAISGDLRRGYTF; CDR3 DNA: TGTGCCATCAGTGGGGACCTAAGGAGGGGCTACACCTTC
D gene: TRBD2; J gene: TRBJ2-7; V gene: TRBV5-6; clone size: once; CDR3 protein: CASSRGLLAAAYEQYF; CDR3 DNA: TGTGCCAGCAGCAGAGGGCTACTAGCGGCCGCCTACGAGCAGTACTTC
D gene: .; J gene: TRBJ1-3; V gene: TRBV5-4; clone size: .; CDR3 protein: CASSPNLKGSGNTIYF; CDR3 DNA: TGTGCCAGCAGCCCGAACCTCAAGGGGTCTGGAAACACCATATATTTT
D gene: .; J gene: TRBJ1-1; V gene: TRBV5-6; clone size: .; CDR3 protein: CASSLRMAGLTEAFF; CDR3 DNA: TGTGCCAGCAGCTTGCGTATGGCGGGACTCACTGAAGCTTTCTTT
D gene: .; J gene: TRBJ2-4; V gene: TRBV5-8; clone size: .; CDR3 protein: CARPSIGGENIQYF; CDR3 DNA: TGTGCCAGGCCCTCAATTGGGGGTGAAAACATTCAGTACTTC
D gene: .; J gene: TRBJ1-5; V gene: TRBV18; clone size: .; CDR3 protein: CASSPRREVQPQHF; CDR3 DNA: TGTGCCAGCTCACCACGCAGGGAAGTCCAGCCCCAGCATTTT
D gene: TRBD1; J gene: TRBJ1-2; V gene: TRBV6-1; clone size: once; CDR3 protein: CASSSTGGHGGYTF; CDR3 DNA: TGTGCCAGCAGTTCCACAGGGGGCCACGGGGGCTACACCTTC
D gene: .; J gene: TRBJ2-5; V gene: TRBV7-7; clone size: .; CDR3 protein: CASSSGPVGSETQYF; CDR3 DNA: TGTGCTAGCAGCTCCGGCCCGGTTGGCTCCGAGACCCAGTACTTC
D gene: TRBD1; J gene: TRBJ1-5; V gene: TRBV5-8; clone size: .; CDR3 protein: CASSDNRGQRNQPQHF; CDR3 DNA: TGTGCCAGCAGCGATAACAGGGGGCAGCGCAATCAGCCCCAGCATTTT
D gene: .; J gene: TRBJ2-1; V gene: TRBV25-1; clone size: .; CDR3 protein: CASSEFSGTYNEQFF; CDR3 DNA: TGTGCCAGCAGTGAATTTAGCGGAACCTACAATGAGCAGTTCTTC
D gene: .; J gene: TRBJ1-4; V gene: TRBV28; clone size: .; CDR3 protein: CASSLKGGGEKLFF; CDR3 DNA: TGTGCCAGCAGTTTAAAGGGAGGCGGTGAAAAACTGTTTTTT
D gene: .; J gene: TRBJ1-1; V gene: TRBV7-9; clone size: few; CDR3 protein: CASRLPSTETEAFF; CDR3 DNA: TGTGCCAGCAGGTTACCCAGTACGGAAACTGAAGCTTTCTTT
D gene: TRBD1; J gene: TRBJ1-2; V gene: TRBV19; clone size: .; CDR3 protein: CASSADRASYGYTF; CDR3 DNA: TGTGCCAGTAGTGCGGACAGGGCATCGTATGGCTACACCTTC
D gene: .; J gene: TRBJ2-1; V gene: TRBV11-3; clone size: .; CDR3 protein: CASSPGPGSNEQFF; CDR3 DNA: TGTGCCAGCAGCCCTGGACCCGGTTCCAATGAGCAGTTCTTC
D gene: .; J gene: TRBJ1-5; V gene: TRBV28; clone size: .; CDR3 protein: CASRGVVRGNQPQHF; CDR3 DNA: TGTGCAAGCAGAGGGGTTGTTAGGGGCAATCAGCCCCAGCATTTT
D gene: TRBD1; J gene: TRBJ2-2; V gene: TRBV5-8; clone size: .; CDR3 protein: CASSFLWTGQAGELFF; CDR3 DNA: TGTGCCAGCAGCTTTCTATGGACAGGGCAGGCCGGGGAGCTGTTTTTT
D gene: .; J gene: TRBJ1-5; V gene: TRBV21-1; clone size: once; CDR3 protein: CASSKARGSDRGRNQPQHF; CDR3 DNA: TGTGCCAGCAGCAAAGCGCGCGGGTCGGACAGGGGCCGAAATCAGCCCCAGCATTTT
D gene: TRBD1; J gene: TRBJ2-7; V gene: TRBV4-1; clone size: .; CDR3 protein: CASSQDGGQGGYEQYF; CDR3 DNA: TGCGCCAGCAGCCAAGACGGGGGACAGGGGGGCTACGAGCAGTACTTC
D gene: TRBD1; J gene: TRBJ1-5; V gene: TRBV2; clone size: .; CDR3 protein: CASSEAPEGARQPQHF; CDR3 DNA: TGTGCCAGCAGTGAAGCCCCAGAGGGGGCCAGGCAGCCCCAGCATTTT
D gene: .; J gene: TRBJ2-2; V gene: TRBV2; clone size: .; CDR3 protein: CASAWGVYTGELFF; CDR3 DNA: TGTGCCAGCGCCTGGGGGGTCTACACCGGGGAGCTGTTTTTT
D gene: .; J gene: TRBJ1-5; V gene: TRBV6-5; clone size: few; CDR3 protein: CASSYTTPSNQPQHF; CDR3 DNA: TGTGCCAGCAGTTACACTACACCTAGCAATCAGCCCCAGCATTTT
D gene: TRBD1; J gene: TRBJ1-1; V gene: TRBV5-1; clone size: .; CDR3 protein: CASSLWDREAFF; CDR3 DNA: TGTGCCAGCAGCTTGTGGGACAGAGAAGCTTTCTTT
D gene: .; J gene: TRBJ2-5; V gene: TRBV10-1; clone size: .; CDR3 protein: CASSERVRETQYF; CDR3 DNA: TGCGCCAGCAGTGAAAGGGTTCGTGAGACCCAGTACTTC
D gene: .; J gene: TRBJ2-2; V gene: TRBV11-3; clone size: .; CDR3 protein: CASSFRGGELFF; CDR3 DNA: TGTGCCAGCAGCTTCCGCGGGGGGGAGCTGTTTTTT
D gene: .; J gene: TRBJ1-4; V gene: TRBV5-1; clone size: .; CDR3 protein: CASSLAGGGNEKLFF; CDR3 DNA: TGCGCCAGCAGCTTGGCTGGAGGGGGGAATGAAAAACTGTTTTTT
D gene: .; J gene: TRBJ1-4; V gene: TRBV18; clone size: .; CDR3 protein: CASSLGTRGEKLFF; CDR3 DNA: TGTGCCAGCTCACTCGGGACCCGGGGTGAAAAACTGTTTTTT
D gene: .; J gene: TRBJ2-2; V gene: TRBV27; clone size: .; CDR3 protein: CASRLIGANTGELFF; CDR3 DNA: TGTGCCAGTCGCCTCATTGGCGCGAACACCGGGGAGCTGTTTTTT
D gene: .; J gene: TRBJ2-7; V gene: TRBV6-5; clone size: .; CDR3 protein: CASSYHQGIYEQYF; CDR3 DNA: TGTGCCAGCAGTTACCACCAGGGTATCTACGAGCAGTACTTC
D gene: .; J gene: TRBJ1-5; V gene: TRBV5-5; clone size: few; CDR3 protein: CASSRTLQRDQPQHF; CDR3 DNA: TGTGCCAGCAGCCGCACACTGCAAAGGGATCAGCCCCAGCATTTT
D gene: .; J gene: TRBJ2-5; V gene: TRBV10-2; clone size: .; CDR3 protein: CASRWGAAGSKETQYF; CDR3 DNA: TGCGCCAGCAGGTGGGGTGCAGCGGGCTCGAAAGAGACCCAGTACTTC
D gene: .; J gene: TRBJ2-7; V gene: TRBV7-2; clone size: .; CDR3 protein: CASSLTRAYEQYF; CDR3 DNA: TGTGCCAGCAGCTTGACTCGAGCCTACGAGCAGTACTTC
D gene: .; J gene: TRBJ1-5; V gene: TRBV5-6; clone size: .; CDR3 protein: CASSLAGYSNQPQHF; CDR3 DNA: TGTGCCAGCAGCTTGGCCGGGTATAGCAATCAGCCCCAGCATTTT
D gene: .; J gene: TRBJ1-3; V gene: TRBV5-5; clone size: .; CDR3 protein: CASSLNSGNTIYF; CDR3 DNA: TGTGCCAGCAGCTTGAATTCCGGAAACACCATATATTTT
D gene: .; J gene: TRBJ2-1; V gene: TRBV5-1; clone size: .; CDR3 protein: CASSFRLDNEQFF; CDR3 DNA: TGCGCCAGCAGCTTCAGGTTGGACAATGAGCAGTTCTTC
D gene: TRBD1; J gene: TRBJ1-1; V gene: TRBV7-2; clone size: .; CDR3 protein: CASQKTGGGTEAFF; CDR3 DNA: TGTGCCAGCCAAAAGACAGGGGGCGGCACTGAAGCTTTCTTT
D gene: .; J gene: TRBJ1-2; V gene: TRBV7-3; clone size: .; CDR3 protein: CASSLTTAYGYTF; CDR3 DNA: TGTGCCAGCAGCTTAACGACAGCCTATGGCTACACCTTC
D gene: .; J gene: TRBJ2-7; V gene: TRBV27; clone size: .; CDR3 protein: CASKAVGAYEQYF; CDR3 DNA: TGTGCCAGCAAGGCAGTTGGAGCCTACGAGCAGTACTTC
D gene: .; J gene: TRBJ1-1; V gene: TRBV7-3; clone size: once; CDR3 protein: CASSKDSNTEAFF; CDR3 DNA: TGTGCCAGCAGTAAAGATTCGAACACTGAAGCTTTCTTT
D gene: TRBD1; J gene: TRBJ2-1; V gene: TRBV27; clone size: .; CDR3 protein: CASSFLQKTGTVSYNEQFF; CDR3 DNA: TGTGCCAGCAGTTTCCTGCAAAAAACCGGGACAGTCTCCTACAATGAGCAGTTCTTC
D gene: .; J gene: TRBJ1-2; V gene: TRBV28; clone size: few; CDR3 protein: CATQTSTGYYGYTF; CDR3 DNA: TGTGCCACGCAGACCTCGACAGGCTACTATGGCTACACCTTC
D gene: TRBD2; J gene: TRBJ2-1; V gene: TRBV18; clone size: .; CDR3 protein: CASSPGTSGSRQFF; CDR3 DNA: TGTGCCAGCTCACCGGGGACTAGCGGGAGTCGGCAGTTCTTC
D gene: TRBD1; J gene: TRBJ2-1; V gene: TRBV5-1; clone size: .; CDR3 protein: CASRQGQGFYNEQFF; CDR3 DNA: TGCGCCAGCAGACAGGGACAGGGGTTCTACAATGAGCAGTTCTTC
D gene: TRBD1; J gene: TRBJ1-5; V gene: TRBV7-8; clone size: once; CDR3 protein: CASSLRVWGQGKMGNQPQHF; CDR3 DNA: TGTGCCAGCAGCTTACGGGTGTGGGGACAGGGGAAAATGGGCAATCAGCCCCAGCATTTT
D gene: .; J gene: TRBJ1-3; V gene: TRBV11-2; clone size: .; CDR3 protein: CASSPRFSMTGNTIYF; CDR3 DNA: TGTGCCAGCAGCCCTCGATTCTCGATGACTGGAAACACCATATATTTT
D gene: TRBD1; J gene: TRBJ1-5; V gene: TRBV7-9; clone size: once; CDR3 protein: CASSATGTGGSQHF; CDR3 DNA: TGTGCCAGCAGCGCCACCGGGACAGGGGGGTCCCAGCATTTT
D gene: .; J gene: TRBJ2-5; V gene: TRBV9; clone size: few; CDR3 protein: CASSVRGSGETQYF; CDR3 DNA: TGTGCCAGCAGCGTACGGGGTTCAGGAGAGACCCAGTACTTC
D gene: TRBD1; J gene: TRBJ1-2; V gene: TRBV6-5; clone size: .; CDR3 protein: CASTKDRYNYGYTF; CDR3 DNA: TGTGCCAGCACGAAGGACAGGTATAACTATGGCTACACCTTC
D gene: .; J gene: TRBJ1-1; V gene: TRBV5-1; clone size: .; CDR3 protein: CASRPRQENTEAFF; CDR3 DNA: TGCGCCAGCAGACCCCGGCAGGAGAACACTGAAGCTTTCTTT
D gene: .; J gene: TRBJ1-4; V gene: TRBV28; clone size: .; CDR3 protein: CASSPLGATNEKLFF; CDR3 DNA: TGTGCCAGCAGTCCTCTCGGGGCAACTAATGAAAAACTGTTTTTT
D gene: TRBD1; J gene: TRBJ2-7; V gene: TRBV5-1; clone size: .; CDR3 protein: CASSGTGGSTSLEQYF; CDR3 DNA: TGCGCCAGCAGCGGTACAGGGGGATCGACCTCCCTCGAGCAGTACTTC